Shown below are 3 T cell receptor beta chains from a single sample sequenced in a study of beta chain features in type 1 diabetes. Of the isolated RNA, all was reverse transcribed, and so the sequenced material was expressed TCRB transcripts. TCRdb keeps only in-frame clones here, not all; method: immunoSEQ multiplex PCR. Here the sample spans roughly 130,000 clones, approximately 9.2% being singletons. Sequences were obtained from central memory CD4+ T cells from blood. These receptors were collected from a man younger than 35 in good health.

The genes are TRBV5-1 and TRBJ2-3, with D maybe TRBD1 (6 bases). The CDR3 is 16 amino acids. The germline V and J ends were trimmed by 4 bases and 3 bases, with 18 bases remaining between them. Germline V gives CDR1 SGHRS, CDR2 YFSETQ. CDR3 DNA sequence: TGCGCCAGCAGCCCGGGACAATCTTCCTTGACAGATACGCAGTATTTT. Its translation: CASSPGQSSLTDTQYF.

This clone has only a few counts. The CDR3 bases are TGTGCCAGCAGCCCCCATGACAGGCCTGATGGCTACACCTTC. It translates to CASSPHDRPDGYTF. The chain couples TRBV7-2 to TRBJ1-2; maybe TRBD1 (6 bases). This CDR3 has 14 residues. The V end lost 5 bases, the J end lost 6 bases, and 16 bases lay between the germline ends. Germline values: CDR1 SGHTA, CDR2 FQGNSA.

The chain uses TRBV7-9 and TRBJ1-1; D is uncertain. The germline V and J ends were trimmed by 5 bases and 1 base, with 14 bases remaining between them. The CDR3 is 15 amino acids. Germline lookup yields CDR1 SEHNR and CDR2 FQNEAQ (reference sequence). Here the CDR3 DNA reads TGTGCCAGCAGCGCTCGGAGGACGACGAACACTGAAGCTTTCTTT. It yields the protein CASSARRTTNTEAFF.